This entry lists 19 T cell receptor beta chains sequenced from one sample in a study of T cell responses to AZD1222 COVID-19 vaccine. Using immunoSEQ multiplex PCR, the repertoire was profiled, and TCRdb retains in-frame clones only, with some absent. The sample shows 59,000 or so clones, about 80% of them seen only once. The sequences come from peripheral blood, collected on day 0 of AZD1222 vaccination. The source is an adult in good health.

This chain uses TRBV7-3 with TRBJ2-3; the match to TRBD1 covers 7 bases. Germline V gene data show CDR1 as SGHTA and CDR2 as FQGTGA. The CDR3 sequence is 15 residues long. V shed 5 bases, J shed 3 bases, and the junction held 8 bases outside the gene matches. The CDR3 nucleotides read TGTGCCAGCAGCCCCAGACAGGGTGCAACAGATACGCAGTATTTT. It yields the protein CASSPRQGATDTQYF.

V is TRBV10-3 and J is TRBJ2-1; possibly TRBD2 for D (5 bases). CDR3 length: 16 residues. Trimming cost V 2 bases and J 5 bases, with 16 bases left between them. The V gene's germline CDR1 is ENHRY and CDR2 SYGVKD. The CDR3 nucleotides are TGTGCCATCAGTGAGGAAACTAGTATTATCGACAATGAGCAGTTCTTC. This gives the protein CAISEETSIIDNEQFF.

This clone has just one count. V and J are TRBV30 and TRBJ1-5; D possibly corresponds to TRBD1 (6 bases). Per germline, CDR1 GTSNPN and CDR2 SVGIG (reference sequence). The CDR3 has 14 amino acids. The V gene lost 0 bases and the J gene lost 2 bases, with 8 bases spanning the gap. CDR3 loop: CAWSVTGRNQPQHF. In DNA, the CDR3 is TGTGCCTGGAGTGTTACAGGGCGCAATCAGCCCCAGCATTTT.

This clone showed up just a few times. The chain recombines TRBV5-1 with TRBJ1-2, with D possibly being TRBD1 (5 bases). Trimming left V 0 bases short and J 2 bases short, with 11 bases between. The CDR3 has 15 amino acids. CDR1 and CDR2 from the germline V gene are SGHRS and YFSETQ. CDR3 DNA: TGCGCCAGCAGCTTGGACAGGTCATCGAACTATGGCTACACCTTC. It is translated as CASSLDRSSNYGYTF.

This clone was detected only a few times. This rearrangement joins TRBV18 to TRBJ1-1; D is undetermined. The CDR3 is 14 amino acids. Germline V gene data show CDR1 as KGHSH and CDR2 as LQKENI. V was shortened by 4 bases and J by 0 bases, with 9 bases between the two germline ends. The CDR3 loop reads CASSLNAVNTEAFF. CDR3 DNA: TGTGCCAGCTCACTTAATGCGGTGAACACTGAAGCTTTCTTT.

J is TRBJ2-7 and V is TRBV7-6, with TRBD2 matching over 16 bases. The CDR3 contains 16 residues. V lost 5 bases and J lost 4; bases outside the gene matches: 5. CDR1 SGHVS and CDR2 FNYEAQ come from the germline V gene. The CDR3 loop is CASSIGTSGRVYEQYF. CDR3 coding DNA: TGTGCCAGCAGCATCGGGACTAGCGGGAGGGTATACGAGCAGTACTTC. Full variable domain (missing parts from reference TRBV7-6 and TRBJ2-7): GAGVSQSPRYKVTKRGQDVALRCDPISGHVSLYWYRQALGQGPEFLTYFNYEAQQDKSGLPNDRFSAERPEGSISTLTIQRTEQRDSAMYRCASSIGTSGRVYEQYFGPGTRLTVT.

This chain connects TRBV19 to TRBJ1-2, with 7 bases matching TRBD1. Germline V gene data show CDR1 as LNHDA and CDR2 as SQIVND (reference sequence). V shed 4 bases and J 2 bases; nucleotides not matched to a gene: 10. The CDR3 totals 16 residues. CDR3 in amino acids: CASSNSGAGGNYGYTF. DNA of the CDR3: TGTGCCAGTAGTAATAGTGGAGCAGGGGGAAACTATGGCTACACCTTC. Combining the CDR3 with reference TRBV19 and TRBJ1-2 gives the whole variable domain DGGITQSPKYLFRKEGQNVTLSCEQNLNHDAMYWYRQDPGQGLRLIYYSQIVNDFQKGDIAEGYSVSREKKESFPLTVTSAQKNPTAFYLCASSNSGAGGNYGYTFGSGTRLTVV.

This chain links TRBV5-1 with TRBJ1-4, with no clear D. Trimming cost V 0 bases and J 5 bases, with 11 bases left between them. Germline CDR1 reads SGHRS; CDR2 reads YFSETQ. The CDR3 extends over 15 amino acids. The DNA for the CDR3 is TGCGCCAGCAGCTTGGGGGCGCGGTTCAATGAAAAACTGTTTTTT. It specifies CASSLGARFNEKLFF. Supplemented by reference TRBV5-1 and TRBJ1-4, the full variable domain reads KAGVTQTPRYLIKTRGQQVTLSCSPISGHRSVSWYQQTPGQGLQFLFEYFSETQRNKGNFPGRFSGRQFSNSRSEMNVSTLELGDSALYLCASSLGARFNEKLFFGSGTQLSVL.

The rearrangement links TRBV5-4 to TRBJ1-2; 10 bases agree with TRBD1. Per germline, CDR1 SGHNT and CDR2 YYREEE (reference sequence). The J segment lost 3 bases and the V segment lost 4 bases, leaving 6 bases of the junction unmatched. The CDR3 is made up of 15 amino acids. The CDR3 loop reads CASSAGDRGHYGYTF. The CDR3 DNA reads TGTGCCAGCAGCGCCGGGGACAGGGGCCACTATGGCTACACCTTC.

V usage is TRBV6-1 and J usage is TRBJ1-5; 7 positions agree with TRBD1. The CDR3 runs 16 residues. Per the germline V gene, CDR1 is MNHNS and CDR2 is SASEGT. V trimming: 1 base; J trimming: 6 bases; junction bases outside the gene matches: 9. CDR3 in DNA: TGTGCCAGCAGTGAAGAAGTCGACAGGGCAGGTCAGCCCCAGCATTTT. This encodes CASSEEVDRAGQPQHF.

The chain uses TRBV28 and TRBJ2-7; D gene ambiguous. Germline V CDR1 and CDR2: MDHEN, SYDVKM. V was cut by 1 base and J by 5 bases, with 9 bases left in between. CDR3 size: 13 residues. CDR3 protein: CASSLLGPHEQYF. DNA for the CDR3: TGTGCCAGCAGTTTATTAGGGCCCCACGAGCAGTACTTC.

The CDR3: CASSIAGLNTEAFF. CDR3 in DNA: TGTGCCAGTAGTATTGCGGGGTTGAACACTGAAGCTTTCTTT. This chain links TRBV19 with TRBJ1-1; no clear D gene. The CDR3 consists of 14 residues. V lost 3 bases, J lost 0 bases, and 8 bases lay in between. Germline V gives CDR1 LNHDA, CDR2 SQIVND (reference sequence).

The V gene is TRBV5-4, the J gene TRBJ2-5; 8 positions agree with TRBD2. V was pared by 4 bases and J by 3 bases, with 14 bases of the junction left unmatched. Germline V gene lookup returns CDR1 SGHNT and CDR2 YYREEE (reference sequence). This CDR3 is built from 17 residues. CDR3 nucleotide sequence: TGTGCCAGCAGCCTCGGGATCGGAGCGGGGGCCGAAGAGACCCAGTACTTC. This gives the protein CASSLGIGAGAEETQYF.

The rearrangement uses TRBV12-5 and TRBJ1-1; D not resolved. CDR3 length: 14 residues. Germline CDR1 and CDR2: LGHNT and FRNRAP. V lost 4 bases to trimming and J lost 0 bases, with 9 bases between them. CDR3: CASGSPPVNTEAFF. CDR3 coding DNA: TGTGCTAGTGGTTCCCCGCCAGTGAACACTGAAGCTTTCTTT.

The chain combines TRBV6-5 with TRBJ1-2; the D gene is possibly TRBD1 (5 bases). Germline values: CDR1 MNHEY, CDR2 SVGAGI. Trimming shortened V by 2 bases and J by 3 bases, and 7 bases separated the two germline ends. The CDR3 sequence is 13 residues long. This chain's CDR3 is CASSYGTDYGYTF. CDR3 nucleotide sequence: TGTGCCAGCAGTTACGGGACGGACTATGGCTACACCTTC.

This clone was detected a few times. This chain joins TRBV3-1 (or the pseudogene TRBV3-2) and TRBJ1-6; weak D call: TRBD1 (6 bases). This CDR3 comprises 14 residues. Germline V gene sequence: CDR1 LGHDT, CDR2 YNNKEL (reference sequence). V dropped 0 bases and J dropped 10 bases, with 10 bases sitting between them. The CDR3 bases are TGTGCCAGCAGCCAAGAGAGGGGGATCTCACCCCTCCACTTT. It yields the protein CASSQERGISPLHF.

The CDR3 sequence is CASKTGDTGYTF. The CDR3 DNA reads TGTGCCAGCAAAACAGGGGATACTGGCTACACCTTC. V is TRBV28 and J is TRBJ1-2, with 7 bases that match TRBD1. From germline, CDR1 is MDHEN and CDR2 SYDVKM. This CDR3 spans 12 amino acids. V dropped 7 bases and J dropped 7; count of bases not matched to a gene: 6.

This chain joins TRBV24-1 and TRBJ1-2, with 7 nucleotides matching TRBD1. In germline, CDR1 is KGHDR, CDR2 SFDVKD. V lost 7 bases, J lost 4 bases, and 8 bases stayed unmatched. The CDR3 contains 14 residues. The CDR3 region is CATSPPGTAYGYTF. Written as DNA, the CDR3 is TGTGCCACCAGCCCCCCCGGGACAGCCTATGGCTACACCTTC.

V usage is TRBV19 and J usage is TRBJ2-5, with a tentative D call TRBD1 (6 bases). This CDR3 is built from 15 residues. V was trimmed by 5 bases and J by 5 bases, leaving 18 bases between them. Germline CDR1 LNHDA, CDR2 SQIVND (reference sequence). The CDR3 bases are TGTGCCAGTAGTGGGGGCAGGGTGAGAACCGAGACCCAGTACTTC. Its protein is CASSGGRVRTETQYF.